This is a list of T cell receptor beta chains from one sample in a study of regulatory T cells in long-lasting Graves disease. TCRdb called the multiplex PCR reads again in MiXCR, with one record for every CDR3 protein. The sample has hundreds of thousands of distinct CDR3 sequences, approximately 15% seen once. These same data were also listed under a study on T cells in Graves' hyperthyroidism and ophthalmopathy.

This sample comprised peripheral blood mononuclear cells (PBMCs), obtained at new diagnosis, from a patient treated with antithyroid drugs. The source of these receptors is a man aged 35-49 years with Graves disease. Each CDR3 is given without its conserved first and last residue. Each record gives: V gene, J gene, D gene, CDR3 protein. The D gene is left open where the match is weak.

>TRBV12-3/TRBV12-4|TRBJ1-4|.
ASSNRVGKLF
>TRBV6-5|TRBJ1-2|.
ASSYDLTHSYGYT
>TRBV6-1|TRBJ1-2|.
ASSHHVPPHGYT
>TRBV7-7|TRBJ2-1|TRBD2
ASSFPLLAGRTYNEQF
>TRBV6-9|TRBJ1-1|.
ASSYKWGQTEAF
>TRBV20-1|TRBJ2-3|.
SAITSTDTQY
>TRBV11-3|.|.
ASSSKTIVQF
>TRBV2|TRBJ2-3|TRBD1
ASSGDRGLGDTQY
>TRBV20-1|TRBJ1-1|.
SADRGQNTEAF
>TRBV5-1|TRBJ2-3|TRBD2
ASSLGGLAVTDTQY
>TRBV7-8|TRBJ2-1|.
ASSLGGGGYNEQF
>TRBV9|TRBJ2-4|TRBD2
ASSAIAGGLGNEQY
>TRBV2|TRBJ1-6|.
ASSETVVAPLH
>TRBV6-1|TRBJ2-2|.
ASSEMGPMNTGELF
>TRBV6-5|TRBJ2-5|.
ASSYPETQY
>TRBV20-1|TRBJ1-3|.
SASPPGGPGNTIY
>TRBV2|TRBJ2-3|.
ASSTRVGTDTQY
>TRBV18|TRBJ1-5|.
ASSLTGRASNQPQH
>TRBV3-1|TRBJ1-2|.
ASSGPMDNYGYT
>TRBV30|TRBJ2-7|.
AWSPGSSYEQY
>TRBV12-5|TRBJ2-4|TRBD2
ASALLAGGDIQY
>TRBV7-8|TRBJ2-2|.
ASSLLAGRPNTGELF
>TRBV29-1|.|TRBD1
SAGRQGRETQY
>TRBV20-1|TRBJ2-1|.
SARKVGRSVDLFEF
>TRBV28|TRBJ1-5|TRBD1
ASSLLGGAGSFQPQH
>TRBV12-3/TRBV12-4|TRBJ2-3|TRBD2
ASSFWGRGTDTQY
>TRBV10-3|TRBJ2-1|.
AISDSNEQF
>TRBV7-2|TRBJ2-7|.
ASSFNRGREQY
>TRBV5-6|TRBJ1-1|.
ASSLVPAPNTEAF
>TRBV12-3/TRBV12-4|TRBJ2-7|.
ASSLGAVSYEQY
>TRBV6-1|TRBJ2-1|TRBD1
ASRERQGARNEQF
>TRBV2|TRBJ1-6|.
ASSEQGNSPLH
>TRBV7-8|TRBJ2-3|.
ASSWGRGGYTDTQY
>TRBV19|TRBJ1-1|TRBD1
ATRGQGDITEAF
>TRBV10-3|TRBJ2-3|TRBD2
AIMETSGGNTQY
>TRBV10-2|TRBJ1-3|TRBD1
ASNDRGQGNTIY
>TRBV29-1|TRBJ1-1|TRBD1
SVVSTPGQGALNTEAF
>TRBV28|TRBJ2-1|TRBD2
ASSLIAGGASDEQF
>TRBV5-5|TRBJ2-5|TRBD1
ASSLDHGTGRETQY
>TRBV4-2|TRBJ2-7|.
ASSQERTLTYEQY
>TRBV11-2|TRBJ2-3|TRBD2
ASSFPPSGGSTDTQY
>TRBV6-5|TRBJ2-7|.
ASSYSPLTAPGEQY
>TRBV18|TRBJ2-1|TRBD1
ASWTGTEQF
>TRBV20-1|TRBJ2-7|.
SARAHYEQY
>TRBV6-2/TRBV6-3|TRBJ2-1|.
ASSYGDHYNEQF
>TRBV30|TRBJ2-5|.
AWSEDWSKTQY
>TRBV6-1|TRBJ2-7|TRBD2
ASRLAGVYEQY
>TRBV24-1|TRBJ2-3|TRBD1
ATRRGLADTQY
>TRBV7-6|TRBJ2-7|.
ASSLVGQYEQY
>TRBV10-3|TRBJ2-3|.
AIRRTDTQY
>TRBV6-2/TRBV6-3|TRBJ1-1|TRBD1
ASSYSSTGVTEAF